The rows below give T cell receptor beta chains drawn from one sample of a study of beta chain features in type 1 diabetes. Data came from immunoSEQ multiplex PCR; TCRdb stores just in-frame clones and leaves some out. Counted here are some 240,000 clones, around 16% occurring once; the ten biggest clones make up about 0.08%. The sequenced sample consisted of naive CD4+ T cells from blood. These receptors all come from a man younger than 40 with type 1 diabetes. Each CDR3 is given with its conserved first and last residue. Fields, in order: J gene, clone size, D gene, V gene, CDR3 protein, CDR3 DNA. D genes are given only for firm matches. Size values are once, few and many counts, or a class for expanded clones, and some rows have none.

J gene: TRBJ2-1
clone size: NA
D gene: NA
V gene: TRBV25-1
CDR3 protein: CASSQRDPYSNEQFF
CDR3 DNA: TGTGCCAGCAGTCAAAGGGACCCCTACTCCAATGAGCAGTTCTTC

J gene: TRBJ2-3
clone size: few
D gene: NA
V gene: TRBV7-2
CDR3 protein: CASSLEPARADTQYF
CDR3 DNA: TGTGCCAGCAGCTTAGAGCCAGCAAGGGCAGATACGCAGTATTTT

J gene: TRBJ2-3
clone size: NA
D gene: NA
V gene: TRBV10-3
CDR3 protein: CAITGGLGTDTQYF
CDR3 DNA: TGTGCCATCACCGGGGGATTGGGCACAGATACGCAGTATTTT

J gene: TRBJ1-1
clone size: NA
D gene: NA
V gene: TRBV10-3
CDR3 protein: CAISDARRNTEAFF
CDR3 DNA: TGTGCCATCAGTGATGCGCGGAGGAACACTGAAGCTTTCTTT

J gene: TRBJ2-2
clone size: once
D gene: TRBD2
V gene: TRBV5-1
CDR3 protein: CASSSGLASPGELFF
CDR3 DNA: TGCGCCAGCAGCTCGGGACTAGCGAGTCCGGGGGAGCTGTTTTTT

J gene: TRBJ2-7
clone size: NA
D gene: TRBD1
V gene: TRBV7-7
CDR3 protein: CASSLRQGAYEQYF
CDR3 DNA: TGTGCTAGCAGCTTACGGCAGGGGGCCTACGAGCAGTACTTC

J gene: TRBJ2-7
clone size: NA
D gene: NA
V gene: TRBV7-3
CDR3 protein: CASSPKSSYEQYF
CDR3 DNA: TGTGCCAGCAGCCCGAAGAGCTCCTACGAGCAGTACTTC

J gene: TRBJ2-1
clone size: few
D gene: TRBD1
V gene: TRBV15
CDR3 protein: CATSRPPGQEQFF
CDR3 DNA: TGTGCCACCAGCAGGCCCCCGGGACAGGAGCAGTTCTTC

J gene: TRBJ2-7
clone size: few
D gene: NA
V gene: TRBV4-2
CDR3 protein: CASSQDPGFTYEQYF
CDR3 DNA: TGTGCCAGCAGCCAAGATCCGGGGTTTACCTACGAGCAGTACTTC

J gene: TRBJ2-6
clone size: NA
D gene: TRBD1
V gene: TRBV30
CDR3 protein: CAGSRDRAGANVLTF
CDR3 DNA: TGTGCCGGGAGTAGAGACAGGGCTGGGGCCAACGTCCTGACTTTC

J gene: TRBJ2-7
clone size: NA
D gene: NA
V gene: TRBV9
CDR3 protein: CASSGGTISTDYEQYF
CDR3 DNA: TGTGCCAGCAGCGGAGGAACAATCTCGACAGACTACGAGCAGTACTTC

J gene: TRBJ2-4
clone size: NA
D gene: NA
V gene: TRBV5-4
CDR3 protein: CASSLGHQIAKNIQYF
CDR3 DNA: TGTGCCAGCAGCTTGGGCCATCAGATAGCCAAAAACATTCAGTACTTC

J gene: TRBJ2-7
clone size: NA
D gene: NA
V gene: TRBV9
CDR3 protein: CASSPGSLSYEQYF
CDR3 DNA: TGTGCCAGCAGCCCTGGGTCCCTCTCCTACGAGCAGTACTTC

J gene: TRBJ2-3
clone size: NA
D gene: NA
V gene: TRBV29-1
CDR3 protein: CSVAAGVDTQYF
CDR3 DNA: TGCAGCGTTGCAGCAGGGGTAGATACGCAGTATTTT

J gene: TRBJ2-1
clone size: NA
D gene: TRBD2
V gene: TRBV29-1
CDR3 protein: CSVDRTSGNPYNEQFF
CDR3 DNA: TGCAGCGTTGACCGGACTAGCGGGAACCCCTACAATGAGCAGTTCTTC

J gene: TRBJ1-5
clone size: few
D gene: NA
V gene: TRBV30
CDR3 protein: CAWSWTREQPQHF
CDR3 DNA: TGTGCCTGGAGTTGGACTAGGGAACAGCCCCAGCATTTT

J gene: TRBJ2-7
clone size: few
D gene: NA
V gene: TRBV2
CDR3 protein: CASRSMDNSYEQYF
CDR3 DNA: TGTGCCAGCAGATCGATGGACAACTCCTACGAGCAGTACTTC

J gene: TRBJ1-5
clone size: NA
D gene: NA
V gene: TRBV2
CDR3 protein: CASSSTLGNQPQHF
CDR3 DNA: TGTGCCAGCAGTTCGACATTGGGCAATCAGCCCCAGCATTTT

J gene: TRBJ2-5
clone size: few
D gene: NA
V gene: TRBV29-1
CDR3 protein: CSVGRILEETQYF
CDR3 DNA: TGCAGCGTTGGACGAATCCTGGAGGAGACCCAGTACTTC

J gene: TRBJ1-5
clone size: NA
D gene: TRBD1
V gene: TRBV2
CDR3 protein: CASSEGQGAIPQHF
CDR3 DNA: TGTGCCAGCAGTGAGGGACAGGGGGCCATCCCCCAGCATTTT

J gene: TRBJ2-1
clone size: few
D gene: NA
V gene: TRBV28
CDR3 protein: CASSLNPQGKQFF
CDR3 DNA: TGTGCCAGCAGTTTAAACCCACAGGGAAAACAGTTCTTC

J gene: TRBJ2-5
clone size: few
D gene: NA
V gene: TRBV4-3
CDR3 protein: CASANGQGEETQYF
CDR3 DNA: TGCGCCAGCGCCAATGGGCAGGGTGAAGAGACCCAGTACTTC

J gene: TRBJ2-5
clone size: NA
D gene: NA
V gene: TRBV2
CDR3 protein: CASSGVVGRETQYF
CDR3 DNA: TGTGCCAGCAGCGGGGTGGTGGGGAGAGAGACCCAGTACTTC

J gene: TRBJ2-3
clone size: once
D gene: TRBD2
V gene: TRBV4-1
CDR3 protein: CASSQVPTSGGSTDTQYF
CDR3 DNA: TGCGCCAGCAGCCAAGTCCCGACTAGCGGGGGTAGCACAGATACGCAGTATTTT

J gene: TRBJ2-5
clone size: few
D gene: NA
V gene: TRBV25-1
CDR3 protein: CASSDLTQFETQYF
CDR3 DNA: TGTGCCAGCAGTGATCTAACGCAGTTCGAGACCCAGTACTTC

J gene: TRBJ1-2
clone size: NA
D gene: NA
V gene: TRBV11-2
CDR3 protein: CASSLDQAIYYGYTF
CDR3 DNA: TGTGCCAGCAGCTTAGATCAGGCGATTTACTATGGCTACACCTTC

J gene: TRBJ2-3
clone size: once
D gene: NA
V gene: TRBV4-1
CDR3 protein: CASSQERTDTQYF
CDR3 DNA: TGCGCCAGCAGCCAAGAGAGGACAGATACGCAGTATTTT

J gene: TRBJ2-7
clone size: NA
D gene: NA
V gene: TRBV2
CDR3 protein: CASSLNLAANSYEQYF
CDR3 DNA: TGTGCCAGCTCCCTTAACCTGGCGGCCAACTCCTACGAGCAGTACTTC

J gene: TRBJ1-1
clone size: few
D gene: NA
V gene: TRBV7-9
CDR3 protein: CASSLEAVTEAFF
CDR3 DNA: TGTGCCAGCAGCTTAGAAGCGGTCACTGAAGCTTTCTTT

J gene: TRBJ2-6
clone size: NA
D gene: NA
V gene: TRBV29-1
CDR3 protein: CSFKDSSGANVLTF
CDR3 DNA: TGCAGCTTTAAGGACAGCTCTGGGGCCAACGTCCTGACTTTC

J gene: TRBJ2-3
clone size: few
D gene: NA
V gene: TRBV7-2
CDR3 protein: CASSEGADTQYF
CDR3 DNA: TGTGCCAGCAGCGAGGGCGCCGATACGCAGTATTTT

J gene: TRBJ2-4
clone size: NA
D gene: NA
V gene: TRBV7-2
CDR3 protein: CASSQSTGWNIQYF
CDR3 DNA: TGTGCCAGCAGCCAATCGACAGGTTGGAACATTCAGTACTTC

J gene: TRBJ2-1
clone size: NA
D gene: TRBD2
V gene: TRBV28
CDR3 protein: CASITSGNYNEQFF
CDR3 DNA: TGTGCCAGCATCACTAGCGGGAACTACAATGAGCAGTTCTTC

J gene: TRBJ2-1
clone size: few
D gene: NA
V gene: TRBV30
CDR3 protein: CAWSGAVGSYNEQFF
CDR3 DNA: TGTGCCTGGAGTGGGGCCGTCGGCTCCTACAATGAGCAGTTCTTC

J gene: TRBJ2-7
clone size: few
D gene: NA
V gene: TRBV28
CDR3 protein: CASTLGTQTGYEQYF
CDR3 DNA: TGTGCCAGCACCCTGGGCACTCAAACGGGCTACGAGCAGTACTTC

J gene: TRBJ2-7
clone size: NA
D gene: NA
V gene: TRBV7-9
CDR3 protein: CASSLGVHEQYF
CDR3 DNA: TGTGCCAGCAGCTTAGGTGTCCACGAGCAGTACTTC

J gene: TRBJ1-1
clone size: few
D gene: NA
V gene: TRBV29-1
CDR3 protein: CSAGGLGSNTEAFF
CDR3 DNA: TGCAGCGCCGGGGGACTTGGCTCTAACACTGAAGCTTTCTTT

J gene: TRBJ2-3
clone size: few
D gene: NA
V gene: TRBV28
CDR3 protein: CASSGQTDTQYF
CDR3 DNA: TGTGCCAGCTCGGGACAAACGGATACGCAGTATTTT

J gene: TRBJ1-1
clone size: NA
D gene: NA
V gene: TRBV13
CDR3 protein: CASSFRTANTEAFF
CDR3 DNA: TGTGCCAGCAGCTTCAGGACAGCGAACACTGAAGCTTTCTTT

J gene: TRBJ1-1
clone size: few
D gene: NA
V gene: TRBV9
CDR3 protein: CASSVVSANTEAFF
CDR3 DNA: TGTGCCAGCAGCGTAGTGTCCGCGAACACTGAAGCTTTCTTT